The clone carrying this T cell receptor beta chain has ten or more counts. The data stem from a study of neurological immune-mediated disorders. Germline V gives CDR1 MDHEN, CDR2 SYDVKM. The length of the CDR3 is 12 residues. V shed 4 bases and J shed 6 bases, with 7 bases lying between them. Noted time point: longitudinal time-point 1 (baseline). TCRdb re-called the 5' RACE reads with MiXCR, one entry per CDR3 protein. Here the sample spans 60,000 to 90,000 distinct CDR3 sequences, about 9.4% being singletons. Sequenced material: PBMCs. The chain carries TRBV28 and TRBJ2-1, with D possibly TRBD1 on 6 matching bases. The source of this sequence is a man between 25 and 39 years old in good health. The CDR3 reads CASSSRGNEQFF. CDR3 DNA: TGTGCCAGCAGTTCCAGGGGCAATGAGCAGTTCTTC. The full variable domain, its missing parts supplied by reference TRBV28 and TRBJ2-1, is DVKVTQSSRYLVKRTGEKVFLECVQDMDHENMFWYRQDPGLGLRLIYFSYDVKMKEKGDIPEGYSVSREKKERFSLILESASTNQTSMYLCASSSRGNEQFFGPGTRLTVL.